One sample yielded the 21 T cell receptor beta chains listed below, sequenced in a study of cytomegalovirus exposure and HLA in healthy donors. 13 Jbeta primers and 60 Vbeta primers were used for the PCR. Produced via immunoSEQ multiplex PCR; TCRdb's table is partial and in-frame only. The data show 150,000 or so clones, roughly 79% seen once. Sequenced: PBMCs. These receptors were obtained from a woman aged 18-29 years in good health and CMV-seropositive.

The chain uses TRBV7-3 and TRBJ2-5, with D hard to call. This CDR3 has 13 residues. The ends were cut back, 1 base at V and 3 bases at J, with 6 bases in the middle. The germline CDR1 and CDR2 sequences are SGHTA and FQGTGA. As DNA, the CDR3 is TGTGCCAGCAGCTTAAGTTTAGAAGAGACCCAGTACTTC. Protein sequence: CASSLSLEETQYF.

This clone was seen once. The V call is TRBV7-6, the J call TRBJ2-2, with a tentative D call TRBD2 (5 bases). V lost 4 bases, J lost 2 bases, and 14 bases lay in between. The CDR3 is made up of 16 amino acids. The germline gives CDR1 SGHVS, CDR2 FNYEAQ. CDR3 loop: CASSSHSVANTGELFF. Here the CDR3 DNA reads TGTGCCAGCAGCTCTCATAGCGTAGCCAACACCGGGGAGCTGTTTTTT.

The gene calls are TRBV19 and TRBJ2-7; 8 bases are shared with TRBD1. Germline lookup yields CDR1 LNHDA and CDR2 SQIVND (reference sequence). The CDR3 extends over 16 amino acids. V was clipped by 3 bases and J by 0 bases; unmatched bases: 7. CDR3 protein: CASSISGTGNSYEQYF. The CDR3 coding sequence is TGTGCCAGTAGTATCTCCGGGACAGGAAACTCCTACGAGCAGTACTTC.

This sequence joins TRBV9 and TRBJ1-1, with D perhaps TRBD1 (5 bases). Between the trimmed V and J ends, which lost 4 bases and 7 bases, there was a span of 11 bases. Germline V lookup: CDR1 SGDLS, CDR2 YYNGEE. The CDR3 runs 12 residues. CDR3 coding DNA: TGTGCCAGCAGCCTTCAGGGTGGTGAAGCTTTCTTT. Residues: CASSLQGGEAFF.

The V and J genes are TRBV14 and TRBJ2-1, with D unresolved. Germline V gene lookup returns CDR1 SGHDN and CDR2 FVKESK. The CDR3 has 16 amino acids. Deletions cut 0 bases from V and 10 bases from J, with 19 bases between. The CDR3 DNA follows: TGTGCCAGCAGCCAAGAGACTCGACCCCTTCCTCTAGAGCAGTTCTTC. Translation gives CASSQETRPLPLEQFF.

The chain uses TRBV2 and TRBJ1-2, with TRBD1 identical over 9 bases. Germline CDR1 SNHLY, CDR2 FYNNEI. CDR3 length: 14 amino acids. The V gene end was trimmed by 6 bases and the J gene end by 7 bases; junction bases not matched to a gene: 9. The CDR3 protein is CASRRDRGNRGYTF. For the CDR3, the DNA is TGTGCCAGCAGGAGAGACAGGGGGAATCGTGGCTACACCTTC.

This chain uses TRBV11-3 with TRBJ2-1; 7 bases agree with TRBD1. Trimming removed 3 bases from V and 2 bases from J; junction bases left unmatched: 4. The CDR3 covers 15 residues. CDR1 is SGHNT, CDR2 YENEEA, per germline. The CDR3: CASSFRQGPYNEQFF. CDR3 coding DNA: TGTGCCAGCAGCTTCCGACAGGGTCCCTACAATGAGCAGTTCTTC. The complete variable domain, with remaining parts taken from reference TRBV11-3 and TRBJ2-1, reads EAGVVQSPRYKIIEKKQPVAFWCNPISGHNTLYWYLQNLGQGPELLIRYENEEAVDDSQLPKDRFSAERLKGVDSTLKIQPAELGDSAVYLCASSFRQGPYNEQFFGPGTRLTVL.

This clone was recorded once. CDR3 nucleotide sequence: TGTGCCAGCAGCGCAACTAGCGGGGGGCAAAGCTCCTACGAGCAGTACTTC. Its translation is CASSATSGGQSSYEQYF. The chain joins TRBV7-9 to TRBJ2-7; TRBD2 aligns across 12 bases. V lost 5 bases to trimming and J lost 0 bases; unmatched junction nucleotides: 8. CDR1 and CDR2 from the germline V gene are SEHNR and FQNEAQ (reference sequence). CDR3 length: 17 amino acids.

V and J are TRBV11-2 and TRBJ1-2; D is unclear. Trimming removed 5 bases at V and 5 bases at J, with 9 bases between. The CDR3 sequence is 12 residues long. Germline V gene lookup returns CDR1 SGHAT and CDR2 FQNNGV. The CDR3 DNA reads TGTGCCAGCAGCCCGTCGGGTTATGGCTACACCTTC. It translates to CASSPSGYGYTF.

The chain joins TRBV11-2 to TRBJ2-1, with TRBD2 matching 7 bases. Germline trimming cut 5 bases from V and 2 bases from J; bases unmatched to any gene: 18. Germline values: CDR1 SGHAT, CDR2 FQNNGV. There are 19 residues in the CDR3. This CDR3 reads CASSPRERGDPRAYNEQFF. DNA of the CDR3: TGTGCCAGCAGCCCCAGGGAGCGGGGTGATCCAAGGGCCTACAATGAGCAGTTCTTC.

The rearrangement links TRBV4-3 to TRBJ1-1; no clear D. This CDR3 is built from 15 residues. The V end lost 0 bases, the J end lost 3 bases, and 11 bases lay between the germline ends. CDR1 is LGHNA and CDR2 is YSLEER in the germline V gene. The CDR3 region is CASSQESRLDTEAFF. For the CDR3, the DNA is TGCGCCAGCAGCCAAGAGTCGCGCTTGGACACTGAAGCTTTCTTT.

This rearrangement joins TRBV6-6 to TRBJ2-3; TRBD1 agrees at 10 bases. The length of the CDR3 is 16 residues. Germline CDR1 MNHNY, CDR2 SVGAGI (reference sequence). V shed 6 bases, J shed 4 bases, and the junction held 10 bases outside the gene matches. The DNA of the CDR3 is TGTGCCAGCAGGTCCGGGACAGGGGCTGGGGCAGATACGCAGTATTTT. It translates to CASRSGTGAGADTQYF.

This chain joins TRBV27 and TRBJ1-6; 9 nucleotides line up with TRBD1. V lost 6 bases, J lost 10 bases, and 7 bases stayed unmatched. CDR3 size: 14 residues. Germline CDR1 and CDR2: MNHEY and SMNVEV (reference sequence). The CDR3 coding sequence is TGTGCCAGCAGCCCGGGACAGGGTGAATCACCCCTCCACTTT. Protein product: CASSPGQGESPLHF.

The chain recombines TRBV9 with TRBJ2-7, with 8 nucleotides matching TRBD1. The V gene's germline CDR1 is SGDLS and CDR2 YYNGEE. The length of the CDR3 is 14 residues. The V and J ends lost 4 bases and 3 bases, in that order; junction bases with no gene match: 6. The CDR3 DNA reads TGTGCCAGCAGCCTCGGACAGGGCGGCTACGAGCAGTACTTC. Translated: CASSLGQGGYEQYF.

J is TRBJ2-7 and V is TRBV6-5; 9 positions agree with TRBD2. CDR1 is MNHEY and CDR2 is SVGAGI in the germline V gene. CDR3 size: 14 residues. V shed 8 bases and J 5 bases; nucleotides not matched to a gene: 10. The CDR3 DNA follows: TGTGCCAGCGGAGGGACTAGCTTGGAAAACGAGCAGTACTTC. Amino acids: CASGGTSLENEQYF.

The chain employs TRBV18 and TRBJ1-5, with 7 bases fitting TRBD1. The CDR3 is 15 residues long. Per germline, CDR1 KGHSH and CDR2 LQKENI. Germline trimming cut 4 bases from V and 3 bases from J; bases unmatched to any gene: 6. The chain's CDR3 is CASSLTGQHNQPQHF. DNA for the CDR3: TGTGCCAGCTCACTGACGGGACAGCACAATCAGCCCCAGCATTTT.

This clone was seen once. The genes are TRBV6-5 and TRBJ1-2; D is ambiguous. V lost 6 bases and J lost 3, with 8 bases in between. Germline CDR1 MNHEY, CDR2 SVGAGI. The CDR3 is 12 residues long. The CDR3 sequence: CASSDTYYGYTF. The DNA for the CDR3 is TGTGCCAGCAGCGACACTTACTATGGCTACACCTTC.

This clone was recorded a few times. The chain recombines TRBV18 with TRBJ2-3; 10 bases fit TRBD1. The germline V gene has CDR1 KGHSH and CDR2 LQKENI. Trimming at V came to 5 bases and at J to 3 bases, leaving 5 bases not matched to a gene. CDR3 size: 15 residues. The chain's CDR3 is CASSYRDRGTDTQYF. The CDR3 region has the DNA TGTGCCAGCTCATACCGGGACAGGGGAACAGATACGCAGTATTTT.

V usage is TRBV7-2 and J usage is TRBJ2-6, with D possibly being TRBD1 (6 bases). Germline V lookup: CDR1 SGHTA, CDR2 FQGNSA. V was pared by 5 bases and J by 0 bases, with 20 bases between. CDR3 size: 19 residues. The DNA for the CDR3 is TGTGCCAGCAGCCCACAACTAAGGGGGTGGGGCTCTGGGGCCAACGTCCTGACTTTC. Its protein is CASSPQLRGWGSGANVLTF.

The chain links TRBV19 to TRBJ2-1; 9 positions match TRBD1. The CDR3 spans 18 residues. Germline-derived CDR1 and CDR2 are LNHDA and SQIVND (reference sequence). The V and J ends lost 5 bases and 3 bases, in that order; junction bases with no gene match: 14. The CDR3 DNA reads TGTGCCAGTAGTGTTTTTGGCGAACAGGGGGCGGACTACAATGAGCAGTTCTTC. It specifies CASSVFGEQGADYNEQFF.

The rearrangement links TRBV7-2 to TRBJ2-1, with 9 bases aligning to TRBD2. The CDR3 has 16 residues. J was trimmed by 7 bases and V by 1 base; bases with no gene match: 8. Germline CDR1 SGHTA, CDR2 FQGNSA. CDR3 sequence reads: CASSLDAGGPLNEQFF. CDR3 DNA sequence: TGTGCCAGCAGCTTAGATGCGGGGGGGCCTCTTAATGAGCAGTTCTTC. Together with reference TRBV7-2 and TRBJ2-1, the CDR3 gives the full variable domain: GAGVSQSPSNKVTEKGKDVELRCDPISGHTALYWYRQSLGQGLEFLIYFQGNSAPDKSGLPSDRFSAERTGGSVSTLTIQRTQQEDSAVYLCASSLDAGGPLNEQFFGPGTRLTVL.